Below, one T cell receptor (beta chain) is given with its context. No antigen is known for it. Sequenced by immunoSEQ multiplex PCR; TCRdb stores in-frame clones only, minus some. Of 440,000 or so clones listed, about 92% are singletons. This entry comes from a study of Ad26.COV2.S vaccination and SARS-CoV-2 variants. Study observations and caveats: Non-spike TCR breadth showed similarity between vaccine and placebo recipients. Vaccine recipients had higher spike-specific TCR breadth than placebo recipients.

Trimming took 4 bases from V and 5 from J; bases not matched to a gene: 2. CDR3 size: 14 residues. Per the germline V gene, CDR1 is KGHSH and CDR2 is LQKENI. Described treatment: roughly 20 received Ad26.COV2.S at low or high dose, single or two shots; about 5 received placebo; per-sample allocation not given. Material that was analyzed had been drawn on day 63 after the first vaccine or placebo injection. The study used a vaccine consisting of an Ad26 vector that expressed Wuhan-strain SARS-CoV-2 spike. The sequenced sample was peripheral blood, obtained in a trial of Ad26.COV2.S vaccine versus placebo. This TCR was sampled from a person aged 18-65 years who received the Ad26.COV2.S COVID-19 vaccine or a placebo. The genes are TRBV18 and TRBJ2-5, with 12 positions matching TRBD2. The CDR3 region is CASSLGTSGETQYF. Here the CDR3 DNA reads TGTGCCAGCTCACTAGGGACTAGCGGGGAGACCCAGTACTTC.